One sample yielded the 22 T cell receptor beta chains listed below, sequenced in a study of blood T cell repertoires in COVID-19. Generated by immunoSEQ multiplex PCR, the TCRdb table keeps only in-frame clones and is missing some. Here the sample spans 150,000 or so clones, 80% to 85% being singletons. Source material: PBMCs or T cells enriched from blood (not recorded which). The receptors were gathered from a woman in her forties or fifties who had recovered from COVID-19.

This chain joins TRBV11-3 and TRBJ1-1; D not resolved. Per germline, CDR1 SGHNT and CDR2 YENEEA. The CDR3 runs 11 residues. V was trimmed by 3 bases and J by 6 bases, leaving 5 bases between them. The DNA for the CDR3 is TGTGCCAGCAGCTTGCGGGCTGAAGCTTTCTTT. Its translation is CASSLRAEAFF.

The V call is TRBV7-3, the J call TRBJ1-6; D may be TRBD1 (5 bases). The V gene's germline CDR1 is SGHTA and CDR2 FQGTGA. Trimming cost V 4 bases and J 10 bases, with 11 bases left between them. The length of the CDR3 is 13 residues. CDR3 DNA sequence: TGTGCCAGCAGCTCGGAGGGACGCTCACCCCTCCACTTT. Residues: CASSSEGRSPLHF. Variable domain in full (rest from reference TRBV7-3 and TRBJ1-6): GAGVSQTPSNKVTEKGKYVELRCDPISGHTALYWYRQSLGQGPEFLIYFQGTGAADDSGLPNDRFFAVRPEGSVSTLKIQRTERGDSAVYLCASSSEGRSPLHFGNGTRLTVT.

V gene TRBV14 combines with J gene TRBJ2-7; possible D gene TRBD1, 5 bases. The length of the CDR3 is 13 residues. The germline V gene encodes CDR1 SGHDN and CDR2 FVKESK. Trimming removed 1 base at V and 4 bases at J, with 8 bases between. CDR3 bases: TGTGCCAGCAGCCAAGTTAGGGGTTACGAGCAGTACTTC. Protein: CASSQVRGYEQYF.

This clone was observed a single time. This sequence joins TRBV19 and TRBJ2-7; 7 bases are shared with TRBD2. CDR3 length: 15 residues. V shed 4 bases and J 2 bases; nucleotides not matched to a gene: 8. Germline V CDR1 and CDR2: LNHDA, SQIVND (reference sequence). CDR3 bases: TGTGCCAGTAGTACCCAGCGGGGTACTGCCTACGAGCAGTACTTC. Residues: CASSTQRGTAYEQYF.

V usage is TRBV5-1 and J usage is TRBJ2-3; D gene uncertain. CDR1 and CDR2 from the germline V gene are SGHRS and YFSETQ. Trimming took off 7 bases at V and 0 bases at J, with 15 bases between the two ends. The CDR3 has 15 amino acids. CDR3 sequence reads: CASQIFPLSTDTQYF. CDR3 DNA: TGCGCCAGCCAGATCTTCCCTTTAAGCACAGATACGCAGTATTTT.

This sequence joins TRBV20-1 and TRBJ1-2; D uncertain. The germline V gene encodes CDR1 DFQATT and CDR2 SNEGSKA (reference sequence). The length of the CDR3 is 11 residues. V was cut by 6 bases and J by 2 bases, with 7 bases left in between. Here the CDR3 reads CSARVNYGYTF. Here the CDR3 DNA reads TGCAGTGCGCGGGTCAACTATGGCTACACCTTC.

The rearrangement uses TRBV18 and TRBJ1-5; 9 nucleotides match TRBD1. The germline V gene has CDR1 KGHSH and CDR2 LQKENI. The length of the CDR3 is 13 residues. With 4 bases clipped from V and 10 bases from J, the junction kept 5 bases outside the gene matches. The CDR3 DNA is TGTGCCAGCTCACGGGACAGGGTCGAACCCCAGCATTTT. The encoded protein is CASSRDRVEPQHF.

The chain recombines TRBV6-5 with TRBJ2-3; D is uncertain. V lost 2 bases and J lost 6, with 12 bases in between. Germline V gene lookup returns CDR1 MNHEY and CDR2 SVGAGI. The CDR3 totals 14 residues. The CDR3 bases are TGTGCCAGCAGTTACAGTAGCAATACGGATACGCAGTATTTT. Translated: CASSYSSNTDTQYF.

V gene TRBV10-3 combines with J gene TRBJ1-2; 7 nucleotides match TRBD1. CDR3 length: 13 residues. CDR1 is ENHRY, CDR2 SYGVKD, per germline. J lost 5 bases, V lost 8 bases, and 8 bases had no gene match. The CDR3 bases are TGTGCCATCGGCCGACAGGGTGATTATGGCTACACCTTC. Translation gives CAIGRQGDYGYTF.

V usage is TRBV4-2 and J usage is TRBJ1-2; D uncertain. Per the germline V gene, CDR1 is LGHNA and CDR2 is YNFKEQ. Trimming removed 0 bases at V and 8 bases at J, with 13 bases between. This CDR3 region has 14 residues. The CDR3, as DNA: TGTGCCAGCAGCCAAGAACCCGGGATTGGAGGCTACACCTTC. It encodes CASSQEPGIGGYTF.

The chain carries TRBV28 and TRBJ1-4, with 12 bases that match TRBD1. Germline CDR1 is MDHEN and CDR2 is SYDVKM. This CDR3 contains 15 residues. V lost 2 bases, J lost 10 bases, and 5 bases stayed unmatched. The CDR3 protein is CASSLTGQGAGKLFF. CDR3 nucleotides: TGTGCCAGCAGTTTAACGGGACAGGGGGCAGGAAAACTGTTTTTT.

This rearrangement joins TRBV11-1 to TRBJ2-7; no firm D call. The CDR3 is 13 residues long. With 1 base removed from V and 2 bases from J, the gap between germline ends came to 6 bases. Germline lookup yields CDR1 SGHAT and CDR2 FQDESV (reference sequence). CDR3 residues: CASSLEQPYEQYF. DNA of the CDR3: TGTGCCAGCAGCTTAGAACAGCCCTACGAGCAGTACTTC.

In its sample, this clone was seen once. The rearrangement joins TRBV18 to TRBJ2-7, with 9 bases fitting TRBD1. From germline, CDR1 is KGHSH and CDR2 LQKENI. Trimming removed 6 bases from V and 2 bases from J; junction bases left unmatched: 5. The CDR3 length is 14 residues. The CDR3 loop reads CASSEDRGTYEQYF. CDR3 DNA sequence: TGTGCCAGCTCCGAGGACAGGGGTACCTACGAGCAGTACTTC.

This clone was detected only a few times. The rearrangement links TRBV2 to TRBJ2-1, with D possibly matching TRBD1 (6 bases). The CDR3 totals 15 residues. V was pared by 2 bases and J by 6 bases, with 14 bases between. Germline V CDR1 and CDR2: SNHLY, FYNNEI. The CDR3 loop is CASSERQGRLNEQFF. As DNA, the CDR3 is TGTGCCAGCAGTGAACGGCAGGGGAGACTCAATGAGCAGTTCTTC.

The genes are TRBV10-2 and TRBJ1-3; 8 nucleotides match TRBD1. The CDR3 loop spans 15 amino acids. The V and J ends lost 2 bases and 4 bases, in that order; junction bases with no gene match: 4. The V gene's germline CDR1 is WSHSY and CDR2 SAAADI. The CDR3 region is CASSEGQGTGNTIYF. For the CDR3, the DNA is TGCGCCAGCAGTGAGGGACAGGGTACAGGAAACACCATATATTTT.

This clone has just one count. The chain carries TRBV19 and TRBJ2-2, with D perhaps matching TRBD1 (8 bases). The CDR3 has 15 residues. Trimming cost V 11 bases and J 6 bases, with 22 bases left between them. From germline, CDR1 is LNHDA and CDR2 SQIVND (reference sequence). CDR3 in amino acids: CAAGGAGGFAGELFF. In DNA, the CDR3 is TGTGCCGCAGGGGGGGCAGGGGGCTTCGCCGGGGAGCTGTTTTTT.

The rearrangement links TRBV6-4 to TRBJ2-3, with TRBD1 as a possible D gene (5 bases). Between the trimmed V and J ends, which lost 4 bases and 2 bases, there was a span of 10 bases. Germline V gene sequence: CDR1 MRHNA, CDR2 SNTAGT. CDR3 length: 14 amino acids. The CDR3 sequence: CASSATGYTDTQYF. CDR3 in DNA: TGTGCCAGCAGTGCTACAGGCTACACAGATACGCAGTATTTT.

The rearrangement uses TRBV19 and TRBJ1-5; D ambiguous. Germline V gene sequence: CDR1 LNHDA, CDR2 SQIVND (reference sequence). The CDR3 contains 15 residues. V gave up 3 bases and J gave up 0 bases, with 9 bases separating them. This chain's CDR3 is CASSIGSLSNQPQHF. CDR3 DNA sequence: TGTGCCAGTAGTATCGGGAGTCTTAGCAATCAGCCCCAGCATTTT.

CDR3 in amino acids: CASSQTGGRGNSPLHF. The CDR3 DNA reads TGTGCCAGCAGCCAGACAGGAGGCCGGGGTAATTCACCCCTCCACTTT. The chain recombines TRBV7-2 with TRBJ1-6; maybe TRBD1 (6 bases). The germline V and J ends were trimmed by 5 bases and 6 bases, with 17 bases remaining between them. The CDR3 is made up of 16 amino acids. CDR1 and CDR2 from the germline V gene are SGHTA and FQGNSA.

On this clone itself: Other DNA sequences in the same sample also yield this CDR3. The chain links TRBV7-9 to TRBJ1-3; 7 bases line up with TRBD1. With 5 bases clipped from V and 2 bases from J, the junction kept 3 bases outside the gene matches. The CDR3 has 14 amino acids. Germline V gene data show CDR1 as SEHNR and CDR2 as FQNEAQ (reference sequence). The CDR3: CASSETGPGNTIYF. CDR3 nucleotide sequence: TGTGCCAGCAGCGAGACAGGGCCTGGAAACACCATATATTTT.

This clone was detected once. A junction end diverges from the germline sequence, so it may reflect a read error. V and J are TRBV7-7 and TRBJ2-1; 10 positions agree with TRBD1. The CDR3 runs to 14 residues. Germline V lookup: CDR1 SSHAT, CDR2 FNYEAQ (reference sequence). Here the CDR3 DNA reads TGTGCTAGCAGCGGACAGGGGGGTTTGGATGAGCAGTTCTTC. As protein: CASSGQGGLDEQFF.

This clone appeared a single time. This sequence joins TRBV7-2 and TRBJ1-2; the D gene is possibly TRBD1 (6 bases). Per germline, CDR1 SGHTA and CDR2 FQGNSA. V was clipped by 6 bases and J by 7 bases, with 21 bases between them. The CDR3 extends over 15 amino acids. The CDR3 DNA follows: TGTGCCAGCAGTCAATCTCCACGGGGGGCGCTTGGCTACACCTTC. Translation gives CASSQSPRGALGYTF.